The text below deals with one TCR beta chain. This sample is part of a study of blood T cell repertoires in COVID-19. Assay used: immunoSEQ multiplex PCR; TCRdb lists only in-frame clones, some missing. The table has approximately 90,000 clones, around 86% seen once. The germline gives CDR1 SGHDT, CDR2 YYEEEE. V was shortened by 5 bases and J by 6 bases, with 9 bases between the two germline ends. CDR3 length: 12 amino acids. The chain couples TRBV5-6 to TRBJ2-1; D is uncertain. The specimen sequenced was peripheral blood. The sequence was obtained from a woman of 80 years or more with acute or convalescent COVID-19. The CDR3 DNA reads TGTGCCAGCAGGGAGCTCGGCAATGAGCAGTTCTTC. Protein: CASRELGNEQFF.